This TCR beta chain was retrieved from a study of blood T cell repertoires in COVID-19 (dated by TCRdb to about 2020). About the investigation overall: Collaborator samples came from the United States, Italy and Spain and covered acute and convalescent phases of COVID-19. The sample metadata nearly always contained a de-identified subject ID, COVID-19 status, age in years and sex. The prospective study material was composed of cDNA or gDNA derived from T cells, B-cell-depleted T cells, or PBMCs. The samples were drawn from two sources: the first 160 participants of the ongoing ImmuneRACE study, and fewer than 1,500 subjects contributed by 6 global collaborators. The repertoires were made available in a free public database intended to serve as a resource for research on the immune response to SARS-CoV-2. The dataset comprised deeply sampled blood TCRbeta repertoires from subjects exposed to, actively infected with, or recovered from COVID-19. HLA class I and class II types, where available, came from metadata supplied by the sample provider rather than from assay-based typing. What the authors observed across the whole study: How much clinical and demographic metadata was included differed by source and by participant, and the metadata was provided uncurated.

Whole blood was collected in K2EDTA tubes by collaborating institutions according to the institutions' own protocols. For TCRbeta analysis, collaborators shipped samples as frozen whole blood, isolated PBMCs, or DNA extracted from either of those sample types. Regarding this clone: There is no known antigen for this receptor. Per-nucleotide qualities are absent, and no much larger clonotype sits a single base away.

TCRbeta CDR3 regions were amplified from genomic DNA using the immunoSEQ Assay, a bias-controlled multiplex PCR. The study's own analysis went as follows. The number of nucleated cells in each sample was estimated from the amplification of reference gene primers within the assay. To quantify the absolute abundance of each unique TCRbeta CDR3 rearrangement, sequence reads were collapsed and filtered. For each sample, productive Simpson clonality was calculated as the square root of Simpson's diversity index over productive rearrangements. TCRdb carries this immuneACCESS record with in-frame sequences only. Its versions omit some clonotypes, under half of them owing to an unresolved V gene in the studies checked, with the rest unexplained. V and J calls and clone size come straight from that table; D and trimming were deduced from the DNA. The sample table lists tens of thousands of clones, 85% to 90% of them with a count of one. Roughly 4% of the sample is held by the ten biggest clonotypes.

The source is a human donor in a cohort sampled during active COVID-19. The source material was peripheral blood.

The DNA sequence is given as TGTGCCAGCATAAAGAGCGGAATGGCAGATACGCAGTATTTT. This encodes CASIKSGMADTQYF. The sequence joins TRBV6-5 to TRBJ2-3; a tentative D call is TRBD2 (5 bases match). Including cysteine and phenylalanine, the CDR3 has 14 amino acids. Only the CDR3 DNA is retained, 42 bases long and in frame from the first base. The junction carries 15 bases between V and J, which are trimmed by 7 bases and 4 bases respectively. CDR1 and CDR2 (MNHEY, SVGAGI) derive from the germline V gene.